These 8 T cell receptor beta chains originate from one sample sequenced in a study of blood T cell repertoires in COVID-19 (dated by TCRdb to the early 2020s). The protocol used for the library was the immunoSEQ multiplex PCR assay. In TCRdb, the immuneACCESS table is reduced to in-frame sequences with V and J assigned. These tables do not hold every clone; where another copy was compared, an unresolved V gene accounts for under half, and the others remain unexplained. Present in this sample are about 250,000 clones, approximately 85% of which were seen just once. Approximately 9% of the sample comes from the top ten. Specimen: PBMCs or T cells enriched from blood (not recorded which). Receptors were obtained from a woman aged 50 to 60 with acute COVID-19.

The genes are TRBV6-1 and TRBJ2-7; D is perhaps TRBD1 (6 bases). Looked up from germline, CDR1 is MNHNS and CDR2 is SASEGT. The CDR3 loop spans 14 amino acids. The V and J ends lost 0 bases and 5 bases respectively, with 11 bases between them. The CDR3 bases are TGTGCCAGCAGTGAAGCGGTACAGGGCCACGAGCAGTACTTC. It yields the protein CASSEAVQGHEQYF.

The rearrangement joins TRBV7-2 to TRBJ2-1; 11 bases match TRBD2. Germline assignment: CDR1 SGHTA and CDR2 FQGNSA. Germline trimming cut 3 bases from V and 5 bases from J; bases unmatched to any gene: 3. The CDR3 covers 15 residues. This chain's CDR3 is CASSFLAGGNNEQFF. CDR3 DNA: TGTGCCAGCAGCTTCTTAGCGGGGGGGAACAATGAGCAGTTCTTC. Together with reference TRBV7-2 and TRBJ2-1, the CDR3 gives the full variable domain: GAGVSQSPSNKVTEKGKDVELRCDPISGHTALYWYRQSLGQGLEFLIYFQGNSAPDKSGLPSDRFSAERTGGSVSTLTIQRTQQEDSAVYLCASSFLAGGNNEQFFGPGTRLTVL.

The V and J genes are TRBV9 and TRBJ2-5; a weak D match, TRBD1 (6 bases). Germline V CDR1 and CDR2: SGDLS, YYNGEE. The CDR3 is 15 residues long. The V end lost 0 bases, the J end lost 2 bases, and 11 bases lay between the germline ends. The CDR3 loop is CASSVGGGEQETQYF. In nucleotides, the CDR3 is TGTGCCAGCAGCGTAGGAGGGGGTGAACAAGAGACCCAGTACTTC.

J is TRBJ2-7 and V is TRBV7-7; 7 bases align to TRBD1. The J segment lost 4 bases and the V segment lost 2 bases, leaving 5 bases of the junction unmatched. The CDR3 is made up of 14 amino acids. The germline V gene encodes CDR1 SSHAT and CDR2 FNYEAQ (reference sequence). CDR3 loop: CASSLRQGSYEQYF. The CDR3 bases are TGTGCCAGCAGCTTAAGACAGGGTAGTTACGAGCAGTACTTC.

The DNA for the CDR3 is TGTGCCAGCAGTTCCCTCACTGAAGCTTTCTTT. It encodes CASSSLTEAFF. The chain has TRBV6-2 or TRBV6-3 and TRBJ1-1; D gene unclear. Looked up from germline, CDR1 is MNHEY and CDR2 is SVGEGT. V was shortened by 4 bases and J by 4 bases, with 4 bases between the two germline ends. CDR3 length: 11 amino acids.

This chain uses TRBV6-6 with TRBJ1-5; TRBD1 aligns across 7 bases. The CDR3 loop spans 14 amino acids. From germline, CDR1 is MNHNY and CDR2 SVGAGI (reference sequence). V shed 6 bases, J shed 3 bases, and the junction held 5 bases outside the gene matches. The CDR3, as DNA: TGTGCCAGCAGAAAACAGGGGTACAATCAGCCCCAGCATTTT. Encoded protein: CASRKQGYNQPQHF.

This clone was observed once. The chain carries TRBV10-3 and TRBJ1-1; 7 bases fit TRBD1. The CDR3 sequence is 15 residues long. Germline-derived CDR1 and CDR2 are ENHRY and SYGVKD. The ends lost 2 bases at V and 3 bases at J; junction bases unmatched: 6. CDR3 nucleotides: TGTGCCATCAGTGAGAAGGGACAGATTCACACTGAAGCTTTCTTT. This translates into CAISEKGQIHTEAFF.

The V and J genes are TRBV11-3 and TRBJ2-7, with 8 bases fitting TRBD1. The CDR3 runs 14 residues. Losses at the gene ends were 5 bases for V and 1 base for J; bases not matched to a gene: 4. Germline assignment: CDR1 SGHNT and CDR2 YENEEA. This CDR3 reads CASSPGGRSYEQYF. The CDR3 DNA sequence: TGTGCCAGCAGCCCAGGGGGCAGGTCCTACGAGCAGTACTTC. Supplemented by reference TRBV11-3 and TRBJ2-7, the full variable domain reads EAGVVQSPRYKIIEKKQPVAFWCNPISGHNTLYWYLQNLGQGPELLIRYENEEAVDDSQLPKDRFSAERLKGVDSTLKIQPAELGDSAVYLCASSPGGRSYEQYFGPGTRLTVT.